The TCR beta chain described here comes from a study of cytomegalovirus exposure and HLA in healthy donors. 13 Jbeta primers and 60 Vbeta primers were used for the PCR. Produced via immunoSEQ multiplex PCR; TCRdb's table is partial and in-frame only. The table lists 90,000 to 100,000 clones, roughly 80% of them singletons. The CDR3 is made up of 16 amino acids. Germline V gene sequence: CDR1 MNHEY, CDR2 SMNVEV (reference sequence). J gave up 3 bases and V 5 bases, and 7 bases lay outside the gene matches. Comment on this clone: What it binds is unknown.

General study findings and limits: Later on, an analysis tied roughly 17,000 TCR beta sequences to HLA alleles at 0.05 false discovery rate. Per a later analysis, HLA-associated TCR beta chains showed more clonal expansion than other, equally common TCR beta chains. An apparent linkage of common viral pathogens to several of the most significant clusters emerged in a later analysis. Judged likely to be a sequencing artifact was a cluster of highly shared sequence variants.

Specimen: PBMCs. This sequence originates from a man aged 55 to 70 in good health and CMV-seropositive. This chain joins TRBV27 and TRBJ2-1; TRBD2 matches 10 bases. The CDR3 bases are TGTGCCAGCAGTCCGCTACTAGCGGGGAGCTACAATGAGCAGTTCTTC. Translation: CASSPLLAGSYNEQFF.